These 24 T cell receptor beta chains share one sample of origin, sequenced in a study of blood T cell repertoires in COVID-19. Here immunoSEQ multiplex PCR was the method, and the copy in TCRdb shows in-frame clones only, minus some. The table includes 250,000 or so clones, 86% detected once. Input material: peripheral blood. Every receptor here comes from an elderly man with acute or convalescent COVID-19.

This chain connects TRBV28 to TRBJ1-1; 7 nucleotides align to TRBD1. This CDR3 region has 13 residues. Per germline, CDR1 MDHEN and CDR2 SYDVKM. The J segment lost 5 bases and the V segment lost 6 bases, leaving 6 bases of the junction unmatched. The CDR3 here is CASSPGQETEAFF. For the CDR3, the DNA is TGTGCCAGCAGCCCAGGACAGGAAACTGAAGCTTTCTTT.

This chain links TRBV19 with TRBJ2-1; 9 nucleotides match TRBD2. Germline-derived CDR1 and CDR2 are LNHDA and SQIVND (reference sequence). J gave up 3 bases and V 6 bases, and 6 bases lay outside the gene matches. CDR3 length equals 15 residues. The CDR3 DNA sequence: TGTGCCAGTAGCCGGCGGGAGGGGGGCTACAATGAGCAGTTCTTC. Amino acid sequence: CASSRREGGYNEQFF.

This rearrangement joins TRBV7-2 to TRBJ2-2; D may be TRBD2 (6 bases). CDR3 length: 16 residues. Trimming stripped 5 bases from V and 3 bases from J, with 16 bases between. The germline CDR1 and CDR2 sequences are SGHTA and FQGNSA. CDR3 residues: CASSRNPWGDTGELFF. The DNA of the CDR3 is TGTGCCAGCAGCAGGAACCCGTGGGGGGACACCGGGGAGCTGTTTTTT.

V and J are TRBV6-5 and TRBJ1-3; D is unclear. The CDR3 has 13 amino acids. Trimming stripped 7 bases from V and 0 bases from J, with 7 bases between. The germline V gene has CDR1 MNHEY and CDR2 SVGAGI. This CDR3 is CASTDTSGNTIYF. The CDR3 nucleotides are TGTGCCAGCACCGACACCTCTGGAAACACCATATATTTT.

Remarks on this clone: Additional DNA sequences in this sample encode the identical CDR3. V gene TRBV6-5 combines with J gene TRBJ2-3; D is perhaps TRBD2 (7 bases). Germline CDR1 is MNHEY and CDR2 is SVGAGI. CDR3 size: 15 residues. The ends were cut back, 2 bases at V and 1 base at J, with 10 bases in the middle. CDR3 bases: TGTGCCAGCAGTTACGGGGGGGCCGGCACAGATACGCAGTATTTT. Amino acids: CASSYGGAGTDTQYF.

This chain joins TRBV7-2 and TRBJ1-6, with D tentatively TRBD1 (5 bases). This CDR3 is built from 13 residues. The V gene lost 2 bases and the J gene lost 11 bases, with 10 bases spanning the gap. The germline CDR1 and CDR2 sequences are SGHTA and FQGNSA. CDR3 bases: TGTGCCAGCAGCTTAACGGGGGGAGCACCCCTCCACTTT. This gives the protein CASSLTGGAPLHF.

The genes are TRBV10-3 and TRBJ1-1, with D uncertain. V lost 0 bases and J 7 bases, leaving 15 bases between the germline ends. The length of the CDR3 is 15 residues. Germline assignment: CDR1 ENHRY and CDR2 SYGVKD. The CDR3 loop is CAISESQVAGDEAFF. As DNA, the CDR3 is TGTGCCATCAGTGAGTCCCAGGTGGCAGGTGATGAAGCTTTCTTT.

This chain connects TRBV6-6 to TRBJ1-4; D is possibly TRBD1 (5 bases). The CDR3 extends over 14 amino acids. The germline V gene has CDR1 MNHNY and CDR2 SVGAGI (reference sequence). Between the trimmed V and J ends, which lost 2 bases and 7 bases, there was a span of 11 bases. Here the CDR3 reads CASSYLGGGEKLFF. As DNA, the CDR3 is TGTGCCAGCAGTTACCTGGGGGGGGGTGAAAAACTGTTTTTT.

The chain carries TRBV23-1 and TRBJ2-3, with TRBD1 matching over 7 bases. TRBV23-1 is noted as an ORF with a role that remains uncertain. The J segment lost 3 bases and the V segment lost 4 bases, leaving 16 bases of the junction unmatched. The CDR3 runs 18 residues. In DNA form, the CDR3 reads TGCGCCAGCAGTCCTTTAATGGGGGACAGCCTGGGTACAGATACGCAGTATTTT. Its translation: CASSPLMGDSLGTDTQYF.

This chain links TRBV29-1 with TRBJ2-5, with D possibly matching TRBD2 (7 bases). The CDR3 length is 13 residues. Per germline, CDR1 SQVTM and CDR2 ANQGSEA. V was clipped by 3 bases and J by 4 bases, with 12 bases between them. CDR3 sequence: CSVDGGGGETQYF. The CDR3 DNA is TGCAGCGTTGACGGAGGGGGGGGAGAGACCCAGTACTTC.

The CDR3 DNA follows: TGTGCCAGCAGCCCCAAAGGACTAGCGGACTCCTACAATGAGCAGTTCTTC. Protein: CASSPKGLADSYNEQFF. V usage is TRBV7-2 and J usage is TRBJ2-1, with 10 positions matching TRBD2. CDR3 length: 17 residues. In germline, CDR1 is SGHTA, CDR2 FQGNSA. The V segment lost 5 bases and the J segment 0 bases; nucleotides outside the gene matches: 7.

The genes are TRBV28 and TRBJ1-6, with D perhaps matching TRBD1 (6 bases). Germline CDR1 MDHEN, CDR2 SYDVKM. The CDR3 covers 15 residues. Trimming removed 6 bases at V and 8 bases at J, with 17 bases between. The CDR3 region is CASRTDIGGHSPLHF. The CDR3 DNA is TGTGCCAGCAGAACTGACATAGGGGGACATTCACCCCTCCACTTT. The full variable domain, rest sourced from reference TRBV28 and TRBJ1-6, is DVKVTQSSRYLVKRTGEKVFLECVQDMDHENMFWYRQDPGLGLRLIYFSYDVKMKEKGDIPEGYSVSREKKERFSLILESASTNQTSMYLCASRTDIGGHSPLHFGNGTRLTVT.

The chain combines TRBV29-1 with TRBJ1-2, with D tentatively TRBD1 (6 bases). The CDR3 runs 11 residues. Germline values: CDR1 SQVTM, CDR2 ANQGSEA. The CDR3: CSEGGPWGYTF. The CDR3 region has the DNA TGCAGTGAGGGGGGGCCCTGGGGCTACACCTTC.

The chain employs TRBV18 and TRBJ1-2, with D perhaps matching TRBD1 (5 bases). The germline V gene encodes CDR1 KGHSH and CDR2 LQKENI. CDR3 length equals 15 residues. Deletions cut 4 bases from V and 3 bases from J, with 15 bases between. In DNA form, the CDR3 reads TGTGCCAGCTCACTTCAGGGCTTACTGGACTATGGCTACACCTTC. Protein product: CASSLQGLLDYGYTF.

CDR3 region: CSGQDSNTGELFF. The CDR3 nucleotides are TGCAGCGGACAGGACAGTAACACCGGGGAGCTGTTTTTT. The chain joins TRBV29-1 to TRBJ2-2; a possible D gene is TRBD1 (6 bases). V lost 7 bases and J lost 2, with 11 bases in between. The CDR3 is 13 residues long. Germline lookup yields CDR1 SQVTM and CDR2 ANQGSEA.

This chain links TRBV7-2 with TRBJ2-1, with 7 bases aligning to TRBD2. CDR3 length: 12 amino acids. Germline CDR1 and CDR2: SGHTA and FQGNSA. The DNA of the CDR3 is TGTGGGAGCGGGGCAGGGATAGGGGAGCAGTTCTTC. This gives the protein CGSGAGIGEQFF.

The chain carries TRBV19 and TRBJ1-1, with D uncertain. The germline V and J ends were trimmed by 0 bases and 0 bases, with 8 bases remaining between them. Germline CDR1 and CDR2: LNHDA and SQIVND (reference sequence). The CDR3 consists of 15 residues. The CDR3 nucleotides are TGTGCCAGTAGTATAGAGCACAGTTTGAACACTGAAGCTTTCTTT. As protein: CASSIEHSLNTEAFF.

This clone was observed once. The chain combines TRBV5-4 with TRBJ2-7, with a tentative D call TRBD1 (6 bases). Germline V lookup: CDR1 SGHNT, CDR2 YYREEE (reference sequence). This CDR3 region has 13 residues. Trimming removed 1 base at V and 3 bases at J, with 8 bases between. The CDR3 region is CASSLQGNYEQYF. The DNA for the CDR3 is TGTGCCAGCAGCTTGCAGGGGAACTACGAGCAGTACTTC.

The J gene is TRBJ1-3, the V gene TRBV5-1; D not certain. V was cut by 1 base and J by 0 bases, with 11 bases left in between. The CDR3 has 16 residues. From germline, CDR1 is SGHRS and CDR2 YFSETQ. CDR3 DNA: TGCGCCAGCAGCTTGAACGGACTCTCCTCTGGAAACACCATATATTTT. Residues: CASSLNGLSSGNTIYF.

The J gene is TRBJ1-4, the V gene TRBV5-1; D gene uncertain. The CDR3 loop spans 14 amino acids. The V and J ends lost 0 bases and 8 bases respectively, with 11 bases between them. The germline gives CDR1 SGHRS, CDR2 YFSETQ. CDR3 sequence (DNA): TGCGCCAGCAGCTTGGGCAGGAATGGAGAAAAACTGTTTTTT. It encodes CASSLGRNGEKLFF.

CDR3 sequence: CASSVSGHTEAFF. CDR3 coding DNA: TGTGCCAGCAGCGTTTCAGGCCACACTGAAGCTTTCTTT. This chain links TRBV9 with TRBJ1-1, with no clear D. The CDR3 spans 13 residues. Germline lookup yields CDR1 SGDLS and CDR2 YYNGEE. Trimming removed 2 bases at V and 3 bases at J, with 8 bases between.

This CDR3 is CASSRTGQETQYF. DNA of the CDR3: TGTGCCAGCAGCCGGACAGGTCAAGAGACCCAGTACTTC. This chain links TRBV7-9 with TRBJ2-5; 7 bases agree with TRBD1. The CDR3 is 13 amino acids. Germline assignment: CDR1 SEHNR and CDR2 FQNEAQ (reference sequence). J lost 2 bases, V lost 5 bases, and 2 bases had no gene match.

This clone occurred once. V is TRBV6-2 or TRBV6-3 and J is TRBJ1-2, with 7 bases identical to TRBD1. The V segment lost 2 bases and the J segment 0 bases; nucleotides outside the gene matches: 3. The CDR3 runs to 15 residues. CDR1 MNHEY and CDR2 SVGEGT come from the germline V gene. This chain's CDR3 is CASSYAGQTNYGYTF. The CDR3 nucleotides are TGTGCCAGCAGTTACGCGGGACAGACTAACTATGGCTACACCTTC.

This sequence joins TRBV24-1 and TRBJ2-1; possibly TRBD1 for D (6 bases). The CDR3 sequence is 15 residues long. Germline assignment: CDR1 KGHDR and CDR2 SFDVKD. With 5 bases removed from V and 4 bases from J, the gap between germline ends came to 14 bases. The DNA for the CDR3 is TGTGCCACCAGTGTGAAACAGGGAACTTACAATGAGCAGTTCTTC. Protein product: CATSVKQGTYNEQFF.